These 31 T cell receptor beta chains originate from one sample sequenced in a study of blood T cell repertoires in COVID-19. Profiling relied on immunoSEQ multiplex PCR, and the TCRdb table lists in-frame clones only, not all of them. The sample carries 300,000 to 400,000 clones, roughly 90% recorded once. Source material: PBMCs or T cells enriched from blood (not recorded which). These receptors came from a man aged 60-69 years who had recovered from COVID-19.

This clone appeared a few times. The rearrangement uses TRBV9 and TRBJ1-6, with no clear D. Germline lookup yields CDR1 SGDLS and CDR2 YYNGEE. Trimming removed 0 bases at V and 7 bases at J, with 8 bases between. The CDR3 length is 14 residues. Written as DNA, the CDR3 is TGTGCCAGCAGCGTAGTCGATGCGAATTCACCCCTCCACTTT. It codes for CASSVVDANSPLHF.

The gene calls are TRBV7-3 and TRBJ2-5; 9 nucleotides match TRBD1. CDR3 length: 21 amino acids. Germline lookup yields CDR1 SGHTA and CDR2 FQGTGA. The trim removed 2 bases at V and 2 bases at J, leaving 21 bases unmatched. CDR3 sequence reads: CASSLVFLLQGAQRGQETQYF. The DNA for the CDR3 is TGTGCCAGCAGCTTAGTCTTTTTGTTACAGGGGGCGCAGAGGGGACAAGAGACCCAGTACTTC.

This clone appeared a single time. The V gene is TRBV7-2, the J gene TRBJ2-7; the D gene is possibly TRBD2 (5 bases). The CDR3 is 13 amino acids. Trimming pared 3 bases from V and 3 bases from J, leaving 9 bases between. Germline CDR1 SGHTA, CDR2 FQGNSA. In DNA, the CDR3 is TGTGCCAGCAGCTTCAAAGGGAGCTACGAGCAGTACTTC. Its translation: CASSFKGSYEQYF.

This chain joins TRBV6-1 and TRBJ2-1; tentative D call: TRBD2 (5 bases). Germline V gene sequence: CDR1 MNHNS, CDR2 SASEGT. This CDR3 region has 15 residues. Trimming cost V 2 bases and J 2 bases, with 10 bases left between them. This chain's CDR3 is CASSELAPTYNEQFF. CDR3 sequence (DNA): TGTGCCAGCAGTGAACTAGCTCCCACCTACAATGAGCAGTTCTTC.

The chain uses TRBV18 and TRBJ1-5, with a possible D match to TRBD1 (6 bases). Germline V gives CDR1 KGHSH, CDR2 LQKENI. The CDR3 totals 14 residues. Trimming removed 2 bases from V and 6 bases from J, with 11 bases in between. The CDR3 region is CASSPGGEGQPQHF. CDR3 bases: TGTGCCAGCTCACCAGGGGGCGAGGGTCAGCCCCAGCATTTT.

The genes are TRBV7-9 and TRBJ2-7; 12 nucleotides line up with TRBD2. Per the germline V gene, CDR1 is SEHNR and CDR2 is FQNEAQ (reference sequence). The CDR3 spans 19 residues. Unmatched junction bases numbered 16, after V lost 5 bases and J lost 2 bases. The CDR3 loop reads CASSTPGQGRLAGAYEQYF. DNA of the CDR3: TGTGCCAGCAGCACCCCAGGACAGGGGCGACTAGCGGGAGCCTACGAGCAGTACTTC.

The CDR3 sequence is CASSPGAGAIDTQYF. CDR3 sequence (DNA): TGTGCCAGCAGCCCGGGGGCGGGGGCTATAGATACGCAGTATTTT. The chain joins TRBV7-9 to TRBJ2-3; D might be TRBD2 (7 bases). Trimming took 5 bases from V and 5 from J, leaving 17 bases between them. The CDR3 is 15 residues long. Germline CDR1 reads SEHNR; CDR2 reads FQNEAQ (reference sequence).

The rearrangement links TRBV29-1 to TRBJ1-1; D possibly corresponds to TRBD1 (6 bases). The CDR3 covers 13 residues. V was pared by 7 bases and J by 4 bases, with 16 bases between. Germline V CDR1 and CDR2: SQVTM, ANQGSEA. The CDR3 spells CSAGEGEGTEAFF. The CDR3 nucleotides read TGCAGCGCGGGGGAGGGGGAGGGCACTGAAGCTTTCTTT. The full variable domain, its missing parts supplied by reference TRBV29-1 and TRBJ1-1, is SAVISQKPSRDICQRGTSLTIQCQVDSQVTMMFWYRQQPGQSLTLIATANQGSEATYESGFVIDKFPISRPNLTFSTLTVSNMSPEDSSIYLCSAGEGEGTEAFFGQGTRLTVV.

The genes are TRBV7-9 and TRBJ1-1; 8 nucleotides line up with TRBD1. The V gene's germline CDR1 is SEHNR and CDR2 FQNEAQ (reference sequence). The CDR3 contains 14 residues. With 8 bases clipped from V and 1 base from J, the junction kept 6 bases outside the gene matches. CDR3 region: CASAIGTGNTEAFF. The CDR3 DNA follows: TGTGCCAGCGCGATTGGGACAGGGAACACTGAAGCTTTCTTT. The full variable domain, its missing parts supplied by reference TRBV7-9 and TRBJ1-1, is DTGVSQNPRHKITKRGQNVTFRCDPISEHNRLYWYRQTLGQGPEFLTYFQNEAQLEKSRLLSDRFSAERPKGSFSTLEIQRTEQGDSAMYLCASAIGTGNTEAFFGQGTRLTVV.

V and J are TRBV6-5 and TRBJ2-2; D perhaps matches TRBD1 (6 bases). The CDR3 contains 15 residues. Deletions cut 5 bases from V and 1 base from J, with 11 bases between. CDR1 and CDR2 (germline): MNHEY, SVGAGI. The CDR3 DNA reads as TGTGCCAGCAGTCGACAGGATTTGAACACCGGGGAGCTGTTTTTT. The encoded protein is CASSRQDLNTGELFF.

The rearrangement uses TRBV6-5 and TRBJ1-4; 7 bases agree with TRBD1. The junction had 5 bases not matched to a gene; V was cut back by 3 bases and J by 7 bases. The germline V gene encodes CDR1 MNHEY and CDR2 SVGAGI. This CDR3 region has 14 residues. The CDR3 spells CASSYRGQIEKLFF. The CDR3 DNA reads TGTGCCAGCAGTTATCGGGGACAGATTGAAAAACTGTTTTTT.

This clone appeared a single time. Within the sample, other DNA sequences also encode this same CDR3. The chain employs TRBV28 and TRBJ1-2; TRBD1 might be the D (5 bases). V lost 3 bases and J 4 bases, leaving 6 bases between the germline ends. Germline CDR1 is MDHEN and CDR2 is SYDVKM. The CDR3 totals 12 residues. CDR3 sequence reads: CASSLGGYGYTF. Written as DNA, the CDR3 is TGTGCCAGCAGTTTGGGGGGCTATGGCTACACCTTC.

V is TRBV24-1 and J is TRBJ2-1, with 8 bases identical to TRBD1. The CDR3 totals 21 residues. J gave up 3 bases and V 4 bases, and 22 bases lay outside the gene matches. Germline CDR1 reads KGHDR; CDR2 reads SFDVKD. Here the CDR3 reads CATSDPVSGQDRGHIYNEQFF. In nucleotides, the CDR3 is TGTGCCACCAGTGACCCCGTTTCGGGACAGGATAGGGGGCACATCTACAATGAGCAGTTCTTC.

This chain joins TRBV6-5 and TRBJ1-3; 8 nucleotides align to TRBD1. The CDR3 is 16 residues long. V lost 4 bases to trimming and J lost 1 base; unmatched junction nucleotides: 6. CDR1 and CDR2 from the germline V gene are MNHEY and SVGAGI. Written as DNA, the CDR3 is TGTGCCAGCAGTTTCGGACAGGGAAGGTCTGGAAACACCATATATTTT. It translates to CASSFGQGRSGNTIYF.

The chain carries TRBV7-8 and TRBJ2-1; 8 bases align to TRBD2. Germline lookup yields CDR1 SGHVS and CDR2 FQNEAQ. The CDR3 covers 15 residues. The V gene end was trimmed by 6 bases and the J gene end by 4 bases; junction bases not matched to a gene: 8. The CDR3 here is CASREQIAGYNEQFF. CDR3 DNA sequence: TGTGCCAGCAGAGAGCAAATAGCGGGGTACAATGAGCAGTTCTTC.

The genes are TRBV19 and TRBJ1-5; unclear D gene. The germline CDR1 and CDR2 sequences are LNHDA and SQIVND (reference sequence). The CDR3 is 13 amino acids. V was trimmed by 6 bases and J by 2 bases, leaving 8 bases between them. The chain's CDR3 is CASRPSGNQPQHF. CDR3 nucleotide sequence: TGTGCCAGTAGGCCCTCGGGCAATCAGCCCCAGCATTTT.

The chain employs TRBV7-2 and TRBJ1-4; D is possibly TRBD1 (6 bases). Trimming pared 2 bases from V and 2 bases from J, leaving 9 bases between. This CDR3 contains 15 residues. The germline V gene has CDR1 SGHTA and CDR2 FQGNSA. The CDR3 bases are TGTGCCAGCAGCTTAAGCGGGGGCACTAATGAAAAACTGTTTTTT. Translation gives CASSLSGGTNEKLFF.

The CDR3 here is CASSLGPPGGNPYEQYF. DNA for the CDR3: TGCGCCAGCAGTTTAGGCCCTCCGGGGGGCAATCCCTACGAGCAGTACTTC. The chain has TRBV5-1 and TRBJ2-7; TRBD2 might be the D (7 bases). V was trimmed by 5 bases and J by 2 bases, leaving 23 bases between them. The CDR3 has 17 amino acids. Per the germline V gene, CDR1 is SGHRS and CDR2 is YFSETQ.

This chain uses TRBV15 with TRBJ1-1; no clear D. V was clipped by 5 bases and J by 4 bases, with 14 bases between them. This CDR3 is 14 amino acids long. CDR1 is LNHNV, CDR2 YYDKDF, per germline (reference sequence). This CDR3 reads CATSGESVSTEAFF. The DNA of the CDR3 is TGTGCCACCAGCGGTGAATCCGTGAGCACTGAAGCTTTCTTT.

The genes are TRBV25-1 and TRBJ1-1, with D tentatively TRBD1 (5 bases). The germline V gene encodes CDR1 MGHDK and CDR2 SYGVNS. The CDR3 sequence is 14 residues long. V was pared by 11 bases and J by 3 bases, with 19 bases between. The chain's CDR3 is CAPNRRGMDTEAFF. CDR3 nucleotides: TGTGCCCCGAACCGGAGGGGAATGGACACTGAAGCTTTCTTT.

This sequence joins TRBV5-5 and TRBJ2-5; no clear D. The CDR3 covers 15 residues. The V gene lost 2 bases and the J gene lost 1 base, with 12 bases spanning the gap. Germline assignment: CDR1 SGHKS and CDR2 YYEKEE (reference sequence). CDR3 residues: CASSLDGLLQETQYF. CDR3 nucleotide sequence: TGTGCCAGCAGCTTAGACGGGTTACTCCAAGAGACCCAGTACTTC.

V is TRBV27 and J is TRBJ1-4; D may be TRBD1 (6 bases). CDR1 and CDR2 (germline): MNHEY, SMNVEV (reference sequence). This CDR3 region has 17 residues. V shed 3 bases and J shed 2 bases, with 16 bases lying between them. In DNA form, the CDR3 reads TGTGCCAGCAGTTTCGGGCGGGGGGCGCGGACTAATGAAAAACTGTTTTTT. As protein: CASSFGRGARTNEKLFF. Full variable domain (missing parts from reference TRBV27 and TRBJ1-4): EAQVTQNPRYLITVTGKKLTVTCSQNMNHEYMSWYRQDPGLGLRQIYYSMNVEVTDKGDVPEGYKVSRKEKRNFPLILESPSPNQTSLYFCASSFGRGARTNEKLFFGSGTQLSVL.

V is TRBV10-1 and J is TRBJ2-7; 8 bases map to TRBD1. Germline V lookup: CDR1 WNHNN, CDR2 SYGVQD (reference sequence). The length of the CDR3 is 14 residues. V lost 2 bases and J lost 4; bases outside the gene matches: 4. CDR3 sequence (DNA): TGCGCCAGCAGTGAGCGGCAGGGGGCTTACGAGCAGTACTTC. It codes for CASSERQGAYEQYF.

The chain is built from TRBV7-9 and TRBJ1-6; D possibly corresponds to TRBD1 (6 bases). Germline-derived CDR1 and CDR2 are SEHNR and FQNEAQ (reference sequence). The CDR3 runs to 17 residues. V was shortened by 1 base and J by 5 bases, with 15 bases between the two germline ends. The CDR3 sequence is CASSLVTGTTHNSPLHF. The CDR3 DNA is TGTGCCAGCAGCTTAGTAACAGGGACAACCCATAATTCACCCCTCCACTTT.

The gene calls are TRBV11-3 and TRBJ2-3; 8 bases agree with TRBD2. CDR3 size: 14 residues. V trimming: 4 bases; J trimming: 3 bases; junction bases outside the gene matches: 3. CDR1 SGHNT and CDR2 YENEEA come from the germline V gene. The CDR3, as DNA: TGTGCCAGCAGCTCAATAGCGGGGACAGATACGCAGTATTTT. Protein product: CASSSIAGTDTQYF.

The chain is built from TRBV19 and TRBJ2-3; 11 bases fit TRBD2. Germline CDR1 LNHDA, CDR2 SQIVND (reference sequence). After removal of 5 bases from V and 5 bases from J, the junction contained 6 bases not matched to a gene. The length of the CDR3 is 15 residues. CDR3 sequence: CASSRSGRAQDTQYF. CDR3 nucleotide sequence: TGTGCCAGTAGTCGTAGCGGGAGGGCTCAAGATACGCAGTATTTT. The whole variable domain, filled in from reference TRBV19 and TRBJ2-3, reads DGGITQSPKYLFRKEGQNVTLSCEQNLNHDAMYWYRQDPGQGLRLIYYSQIVNDFQKGDIAEGYSVSREKKESFPLTVTSAQKNPTAFYLCASSRSGRAQDTQYFGPGTRLTVL.

The gene calls are TRBV24-1 and TRBJ2-4, with TRBD2 matching over 7 bases. V lost 5 bases, J lost 6 bases, and 6 bases stayed unmatched. This CDR3 contains 14 residues. Looked up from germline, CDR1 is KGHDR and CDR2 is SFDVKD. The CDR3 sequence is CATSGAGVPNIQYF. In nucleotides, the CDR3 is TGTGCCACCAGTGGTGCGGGAGTCCCAAACATTCAGTACTTC.

This rearrangement joins TRBV11-2 to TRBJ2-7, with 7 bases lining up with TRBD1. This CDR3 spans 15 amino acids. V lost 6 bases, J lost 4 bases, and 12 bases stayed unmatched. Germline CDR1 is SGHAT and CDR2 is FQNNGV. The CDR3 DNA reads as TGTGCCAGCAGGGGAGAGGACAGGTCGTGGTACGAGCAGTACTTC. Amino acid sequence: CASRGEDRSWYEQYF.

V is TRBV28 and J is TRBJ1-4; D remains ambiguous. CDR1 MDHEN and CDR2 SYDVKM come from the germline V gene. The CDR3 totals 14 residues. Deletions cut 3 bases from V and 4 bases from J, with 9 bases between. CDR3 loop: CASSLPTLNEKLFF. The CDR3 bases are TGTGCCAGCAGTTTGCCAACTCTTAATGAAAAACTGTTTTTT.

The chain has TRBV4-1 and TRBJ2-3; possibly TRBD1 for D (6 bases). The ends were cut back, 4 bases at V and 1 base at J, with 18 bases in the middle. The CDR3 is 17 amino acids. Germline V gene lookup returns CDR1 MGHRA and CDR2 YSYEKL. The CDR3 bases are TGCGCCAGCAGCCGCCTTGGGGGCGGGTCTCGCACAGATACGCAGTATTTT. Its translation is CASSRLGGGSRTDTQYF.

V gene TRBV18 combines with J gene TRBJ1-5; D is perhaps TRBD1 (5 bases). Trimming removed 5 bases at V and 5 bases at J, with 13 bases between. The CDR3 totals 14 residues. The germline V gene has CDR1 KGHSH and CDR2 LQKENI. CDR3 nucleotide sequence: TGTGCCAGCTCAGGTGGACAAGAGGATCAGCCCCAGCATTTT. This codes for CASSGGQEDQPQHF.